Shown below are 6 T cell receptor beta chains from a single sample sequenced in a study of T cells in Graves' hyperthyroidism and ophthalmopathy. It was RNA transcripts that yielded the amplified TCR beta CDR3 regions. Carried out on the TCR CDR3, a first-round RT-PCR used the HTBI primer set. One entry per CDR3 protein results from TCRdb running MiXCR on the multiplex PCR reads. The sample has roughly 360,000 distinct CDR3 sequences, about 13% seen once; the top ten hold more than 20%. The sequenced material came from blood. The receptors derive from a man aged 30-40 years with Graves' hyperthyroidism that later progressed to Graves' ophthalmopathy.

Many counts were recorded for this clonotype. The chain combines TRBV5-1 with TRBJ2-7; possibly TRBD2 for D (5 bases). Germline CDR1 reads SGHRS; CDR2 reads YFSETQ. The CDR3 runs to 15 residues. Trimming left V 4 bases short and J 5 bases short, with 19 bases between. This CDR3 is CASSRPTAGGNEQYF. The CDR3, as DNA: TGCGCCAGCAGCCGCCCGACGGCGGGTGGTAACGAGCAGTACTTC.

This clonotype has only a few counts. CDR3 nucleotide sequence: TGTGCCAGCAGCCAACAGGGGGGCTATAATTCACCCCTCCACTTT. Protein sequence: CASSQQGGYNSPLHF. The J gene is TRBJ1-6, the V gene TRBV3-1, with TRBD1 matching over 7 bases. The CDR3 length is 15 residues. The trim removed 2 bases at V and 3 bases at J, leaving 1 base unmatched. The germline gives CDR1 LGHDT, CDR2 YNNKEL (reference sequence). Full variable domain (outside the CDR3, taken from reference TRBV3-1 and TRBJ1-6): DTAVSQTPKYLVTQMGNDKSIKCEQNLGHDTMYWYKQDSKKFLKIMFSYNNKELIINETVPNRFSPKSPDKAHLNLHINSLELGDSAVYFCASSQQGGYNSPLHFGNGTRLTVT.

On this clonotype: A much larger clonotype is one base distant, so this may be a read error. CDR3 region: CASSFLAGEVGELFF. CDR3 nucleotide sequence: TGTGCCAGCAGTTTTTTAGCGGGGGAGGTCGGGGAGCTGTTTTTT. The chain carries TRBV28 and TRBJ2-2; TRBD2 aligns across 9 bases. The length of the CDR3 is 15 residues. Germline V gene data show CDR1 as MDHEN and CDR2 as SYDVKM. Trimming at V came to 3 bases and at J to 7 bases, leaving 6 bases not matched to a gene.

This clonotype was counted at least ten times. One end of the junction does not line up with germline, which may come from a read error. Here the CDR3 DNA reads TGTGCCATCAGGGATCGGACTCAGGCTCACTTC. Protein sequence: CAIRDRTQAHF. V and J are TRBV10-3 and TRBJ2-5, with a possible D match to TRBD2 (5 bases). Per germline, CDR1 ENHRY and CDR2 SYGVKD. CDR3 length: 11 residues.

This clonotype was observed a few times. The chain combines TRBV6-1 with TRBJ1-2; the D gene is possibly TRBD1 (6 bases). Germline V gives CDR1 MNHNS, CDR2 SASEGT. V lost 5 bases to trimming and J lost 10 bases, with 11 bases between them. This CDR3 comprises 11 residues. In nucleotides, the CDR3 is TGTGCCAGCAGTTTCGGACAGCACTACACCTTC. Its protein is CASSFGQHYTF.

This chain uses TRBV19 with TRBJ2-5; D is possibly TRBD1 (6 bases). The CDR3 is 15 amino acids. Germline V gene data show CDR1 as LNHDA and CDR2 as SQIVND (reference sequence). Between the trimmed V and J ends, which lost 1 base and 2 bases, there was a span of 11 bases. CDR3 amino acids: CASSIAGTNQETQYF. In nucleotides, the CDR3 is TGTGCCAGTAGTATAGCAGGGACAAATCAAGAGACCCAGTACTTC.